What follows are 25 T cell receptor beta chains derived from one specimen sequenced in a study of cytomegalovirus exposure and HLA in healthy donors. PCR involved 60 Vbeta and 13 Jbeta primers. Produced via immunoSEQ multiplex PCR; TCRdb's table is partial and in-frame only. In the table there are about 130,000 clones, roughly 79% of which are singletons. The sample consisted of PBMCs. Every receptor here comes from a man aged 18 to 30 in good health and CMV-seronegative.

This sequence joins TRBV9 and TRBJ1-1; 9 nucleotides line up with TRBD1. The CDR3 length is 13 residues. V lost 2 bases and J lost 5; bases outside the gene matches: 1. CDR1 and CDR2 from the germline V gene are SGDLS and YYNGEE. CDR3 bases: TGTGCCAGCAGCGTTGGGACAGGGACTGAAGCTTTCTTT. It encodes CASSVGTGTEAFF.

The genes are TRBV4-1 and TRBJ1-5; 11 bases align to TRBD1. CDR3 length: 18 amino acids. J lost 6 bases, V lost 3 bases, and 13 bases had no gene match. Germline V gives CDR1 MGHRA, CDR2 YSYEKL. This chain's CDR3 is CASSHLGTRDRGIQPQHF. The CDR3 nucleotides read TGCGCCAGCAGCCACCTTGGGACCCGGGACAGGGGGATTCAGCCCCAGCATTTT.

This clone was seen a few times. This sample includes further DNA sequences coding for the same CDR3. The chain combines TRBV30 with TRBJ1-3; tentative D call: TRBD1 (6 bases). CDR3 length equals 15 residues. The V and J ends lost 2 bases and 0 bases respectively, with 11 bases between them. Germline CDR1 GTSNPN, CDR2 SVGIG (reference sequence). The CDR3 loop reads CAWSPGGSSGNTIYF. The CDR3 region has the DNA TGTGCCTGGAGTCCGGGGGGCTCCTCTGGAAACACCATATATTTT.

A few counts support this clone. J is TRBJ1-4 and V is TRBV5-4; maybe TRBD1 (5 bases). The CDR3 is 15 residues long. The V gene lost 4 bases and the J gene lost 3 bases, with 13 bases spanning the gap. The germline gives CDR1 SGHNT, CDR2 YYREEE (reference sequence). This CDR3 is CASSLKQVANEKLFF. The CDR3 bases are TGTGCCAGCAGCCTGAAACAGGTCGCTAATGAAAAACTGTTTTTT. Together with reference TRBV5-4 and TRBJ1-4, the CDR3 gives the full variable domain: ETGVTQSPTHLIKTRGQQVTLRCSSQSGHNTVSWYQQALGQGPQFIFQYYREEENGRGNFPPRFSGLQFPNYSSELNVNALELDDSALYLCASSLKQVANEKLFFGSGTQLSVL.

J is TRBJ1-2 and V is TRBV2; D is uncertain. Germline CDR1 SNHLY, CDR2 FYNNEI. The CDR3 contains 13 residues. Trimming pared 2 bases from V and 8 bases from J, leaving 12 bases between. For the CDR3, the DNA is TGTGCCAGCAGTGAATGGGAGGGCCGAGGCTACACCTTC. Translated: CASSEWEGRGYTF.

Points on this clone: The sample has other DNA sequences that encode this CDR3 too. The chain combines TRBV13 with TRBJ1-2, with 7 bases lining up with TRBD1. The length of the CDR3 is 15 residues. Trimming at V came to 5 bases and at J to 4 bases, leaving 10 bases not matched to a gene. Germline V CDR1 and CDR2: PRHDT, FYEKMQ (reference sequence). DNA of the CDR3: TGTGCCAGCAGCGCCGGTGGGACAGAGGTCTATGGCTACACCTTC. Protein sequence: CASSAGGTEVYGYTF.

The rearrangement links TRBV4-1 to TRBJ2-7, with TRBD2 as a possible D gene (5 bases). Trimming removed 1 base at V and 5 bases at J, with 15 bases between. Germline CDR1 is MGHRA and CDR2 is YSYEKL. The CDR3 sequence is 15 residues long. CDR3 coding DNA: TGCGCCAGCAGCCAAGCCCCCTCCCGGGGAGACGAGCAGTACTTC. It translates to CASSQAPSRGDEQYF.

This chain uses TRBV19 with TRBJ1-1, with 7 bases that match TRBD1. The CDR3 extends over 15 amino acids. J gave up 0 bases and V 5 bases, and 6 bases lay outside the gene matches. CDR1 and CDR2 (germline): LNHDA, SQIVND (reference sequence). This chain's CDR3 is CASSGRTGMNTEAFF. In DNA, the CDR3 is TGTGCCAGTAGTGGGCGGACAGGTATGAACACTGAAGCTTTCTTT. Full variable domain (outside the CDR3, taken from reference TRBV19 and TRBJ1-1): DGGITQSPKYLFRKEGQNVTLSCEQNLNHDAMYWYRQDPGQGLRLIYYSQIVNDFQKGDIAEGYSVSREKKESFPLTVTSAQKNPTAFYLCASSGRTGMNTEAFFGQGTRLTVV.

This clone was observed a few times. J is TRBJ2-2 and V is TRBV27, with D possibly TRBD1 on 6 matching bases. Trimming left V 6 bases short and J 4 bases short, with 12 bases between. The V gene's germline CDR1 is MNHEY and CDR2 SMNVEV (reference sequence). The CDR3 consists of 14 residues. The CDR3 region is CASRNRAVTGELFF. The CDR3 DNA follows: TGTGCCAGCAGGAACAGGGCCGTCACCGGGGAGCTGTTTTTT.

The V call is TRBV4-3, the J call TRBJ2-1, with TRBD2 matching over 7 bases. V shed 0 bases, J shed 8 bases, and the junction held 10 bases outside the gene matches. The germline gives CDR1 LGHNA, CDR2 YSLEER. The CDR3 spans 16 residues. CDR3 bases: TGCGCCAGCAGCCAAGATGTCGGAGAAGCGGGGTATGAGCAGTTCTTC. It specifies CASSQDVGEAGYEQFF.

The rearrangement joins TRBV30 to TRBJ2-1; D remains unclear. Germline CDR1 and CDR2: GTSNPN and SVGIG (reference sequence). This CDR3 region has 11 residues. Trimming removed 2 bases from V and 8 bases from J, with 7 bases in between. The CDR3 is CAWSTAHEQFF. CDR3 in DNA: TGTGCCTGGAGTACAGCTCATGAGCAGTTCTTC.

This chain uses TRBV30 with TRBJ1-2; a weak D match, TRBD1 (6 bases). V was cut by 3 bases and J by 5 bases, with 10 bases left in between. The CDR3 sequence is 12 residues long. Germline V gives CDR1 GTSNPN, CDR2 SVGIG (reference sequence). The CDR3 DNA is TGTGCCTGGAGCATAGGGGGATATGGCTACACCTTC. It yields the protein CAWSIGGYGYTF. The full variable domain, in which reference TRBV30 and TRBJ1-2 provide the parts outside the CDR3, is SQTIHQWPATLVQPVGSPLSLECTVEGTSNPNLYWYRQAAGRGLQLLFYSVGIGQISSEVPQNLSASRPQDRQFILSSKKLLLSDSGFYLCAWSIGGYGYTFGSGTRLTVV.

Written as DNA, the CDR3 is TGTGCCAGCAGCTTAGTTGGTAGCGGGGGAGATACGCAGTATTTT. This translates into CASSLVGSGGDTQYF. The chain carries TRBV7-2 and TRBJ2-3, with 9 bases matching TRBD2. V trimming: 1 base; J trimming: 5 bases; junction bases outside the gene matches: 4. The CDR3 totals 15 residues. The germline CDR1 and CDR2 sequences are SGHTA and FQGNSA.

The CDR3: CASSERRGTTNEKLFF. The CDR3 nucleotides read TGCGCCAGCAGCGAACGTCGGGGAACTACTAATGAAAAACTGTTTTTT. The rearrangement joins TRBV5-1 to TRBJ1-4; D is unresolved. This CDR3 comprises 16 residues. Trimming stripped 4 bases from V and 2 bases from J, with 15 bases between. CDR1 and CDR2 (germline): SGHRS, YFSETQ. Using reference TRBV5-1 and TRBJ1-4 for the parts outside the CDR3, the full variable domain is KAGVTQTPRYLIKTRGQQVTLSCSPISGHRSVSWYQQTPGQGLQFLFEYFSETQRNKGNFPGRFSGRQFSNSRSEMNVSTLELGDSALYLCASSERRGTTNEKLFFGSGTQLSVL.

The chain joins TRBV29-1 to TRBJ2-1; TRBD1 aligns across 7 bases. The CDR3 is made up of 12 amino acids. Germline V gives CDR1 SQVTM, CDR2 ANQGSEA. The V and J ends lost 4 bases and 7 bases, in that order; junction bases with no gene match: 4. CDR3 protein: CSVVVTGNEQFF. CDR3 in DNA: TGCAGCGTTGTTGTGACAGGGAATGAGCAGTTCTTC.

The chain combines TRBV30 with TRBJ1-1; D remains ambiguous. CDR3 length: 10 residues. The germline gives CDR1 GTSNPN, CDR2 SVGIG (reference sequence). V gave up 5 bases and J gave up 6 bases, with 7 bases separating them. The CDR3 DNA reads TGTGCCTGGGGAGGACCTGAAGCTTTCTTT. Amino acid sequence: CAWGGPEAFF.

This chain uses TRBV29-1 with TRBJ1-2; D ambiguous. The CDR3 loop spans 14 amino acids. CDR1 SQVTM and CDR2 ANQGSEA come from the germline V gene. V was cut by 0 bases and J by 4 bases, with 12 bases left in between. The CDR3 sequence: CSVEDFTTTYGYTF. In DNA, the CDR3 is TGCAGCGTTGAAGATTTCACCACTACCTATGGCTACACCTTC.

This rearrangement joins TRBV5-1 to TRBJ2-7, with TRBD2 matching 10 bases. The ends lost 5 bases at V and 3 bases at J; junction bases unmatched: 5. CDR1 SGHRS and CDR2 YFSETQ come from the germline V gene. The CDR3 has 14 residues. As DNA, the CDR3 is TGCGCCAGCAGAGGGGCTAGCGGGGGCTACGAGCAGTACTTC. Its protein product is CASRGASGGYEQYF.

The rearrangement joins TRBV5-1 to TRBJ2-1, with D tentatively TRBD2 (6 bases). In germline, CDR1 is SGHRS, CDR2 YFSETQ. This CDR3 is 14 amino acids long. Trimming took off 5 bases at V and 9 bases at J, with 18 bases between the two ends. The CDR3, as DNA: TGCGCCAGCAGACAATTGGGGGGAGTCAGTGAGCAGTTCTTC. Translating it yields CASRQLGGVSEQFF.

This chain links TRBV19 with TRBJ2-3; TRBD2 matches at 8 bases. This CDR3 has 14 amino acids. The V and J ends lost 5 bases and 2 bases, in that order; junction bases with no gene match: 3. The V gene's germline CDR1 is LNHDA and CDR2 SQIVND (reference sequence). The CDR3 DNA is TGTGCCAGTAGTCCGCGGGGGGCCACAGATACGCAGTATTTT. Amino acid sequence: CASSPRGATDTQYF. Full variable domain (rest looked up from reference TRBV19 and TRBJ2-3): DGGITQSPKYLFRKEGQNVTLSCEQNLNHDAMYWYRQDPGQGLRLIYYSQIVNDFQKGDIAEGYSVSREKKESFPLTVTSAQKNPTAFYLCASSPRGATDTQYFGPGTRLTVL.

This rearrangement joins TRBV4-1 to TRBJ2-1, with TRBD1 identical over 9 bases. This CDR3 region has 16 residues. The germline gives CDR1 MGHRA, CDR2 YSYEKL. J was trimmed by 2 bases and V by 1 base; bases with no gene match: 3. The CDR3, as DNA: TGCGCCAGCAGCCAAGCCCGGGACAGGGCCTACAATGAGCAGTTCTTC. It encodes CASSQARDRAYNEQFF.

V gene TRBV5-8 combines with J gene TRBJ1-5; D call uncertain. V gave up 2 bases and J gave up 2 bases, with 2 bases separating them. The CDR3 spans 12 residues. Per the germline V gene, CDR1 is SGHTS and CDR2 is YDEGEE. The DNA of the CDR3 is TGTGCCAGCAGCTTCGGCAATCAGCCCCAGCATTTT. It encodes CASSFGNQPQHF.

The chain recombines TRBV7-2 with TRBJ2-1; 7 nucleotides agree with TRBD1. The V gene end was trimmed by 5 bases and the J gene end by 7 bases; junction bases not matched to a gene: 14. Germline loops: CDR1 SGHTA, CDR2 FQGNSA. The CDR3 length is 16 residues. CDR3 coding DNA: TGTGCCAGCAGCCCAGTCGTAGGGGGCTTGGGAAATGAGCAGTTCTTC. It is translated as CASSPVVGGLGNEQFF.

This clone has only a few counts. The chain joins TRBV4-1 to TRBJ2-1; D is unclear. The V gene lost 0 bases and the J gene lost 15 bases, with 18 bases spanning the gap. Germline CDR1 reads MGHRA; CDR2 reads YSYEKL. The CDR3 has 14 amino acids. The CDR3 sequence: CASSQDLQLSIWFF. CDR3 DNA sequence: TGCGCCAGCAGCCAAGACTTACAGCTGAGCATTTGGTTCTTC.

The chain uses TRBV4-3 and TRBJ2-7, with D perhaps TRBD1 (6 bases). This CDR3 region has 13 residues. CDR1 and CDR2 (germline): LGHNA, YSLEER. Trimming stripped 9 bases from V and 3 bases from J, with 15 bases between. CDR3 in amino acids: CASAGTLGYEQYF. The CDR3 DNA is TGCGCCAGTGCCGGGACATTAGGCTACGAGCAGTACTTC.